This TCR beta chain derives from a study of human T cells and chemical hapten exposure. Study-level information: Patients' scalps got diphenylcyclopropenone weekly throughout the approximately 23-week study. Study-level points and caveats: Donors, who had alopecia, may show an immune response that differs from healthy people's. TCRs exceeding a frequency of 1 in 1000 stayed unchanged under DPC sensitization.

This clonotype came up many times. What it binds is not known. Via MiXCR, TCRdb re-called the RACE reads, giving one row per CDR3 protein. The data hold 350,000 to 450,000 distinct CDR3 sequences, with less than 6.5% observed a single time. Time point meaning: pre-sensitization, week 0. The treatment denotes: therapeutic diphenylcyclopropenone sensitization with weekly scalp DPC. This clonotype was obtained from a woman aged 45-59 years with alopecia areata. Some clones in this sample may be carry-over from other donors' samples. Sequenced material: whole blood, taken in connection with sensitization to the hapten diphenylcyclopropenone (DPC).

The CDR3, as DNA: TGTGCCAGCAGTTACTCACACCCAACAGCTACCGGGGAGCTGTTTTTT. Translating it yields CASSYSHPTATGELFF. The chain carries TRBV6-6 and TRBJ2-2; D is ambiguous. The CDR3 consists of 16 residues. Germline V gene sequence: CDR1 MNHNY, CDR2 SVGAGI (reference sequence). The germline V and J ends were trimmed by 0 bases and 5 bases, with 13 bases remaining between them.